The rows below give T cell receptor beta chains drawn from one sample of a study of blood T cell repertoires in COVID-19. TCRdb's table, derived via immunoSEQ multiplex PCR, lists solely in-frame clones and lacks some. The sample yields roughly 210,000 clones, 88% seen once. The source material was peripheral blood. These receptors were obtained from a man between 70 and 80 years old with acute or convalescent COVID-19. The CDR3 runs from the conserved cysteine through the conserved F or W. D genes are given only for firm matches. Size is stated for part of the rows, as once, few or many counts, or as a class when the clone is expanded.

clone size	V gene	D gene	J gene	CDR3 DNA	CDR3 protein
.	TRBV6-2/TRBV6-3	TRBD1	TRBJ1-2	TGTGCCAGCAGTTACTCGGGACAGAACTATGGCTACACCTTC	CASSYSGQNYGYTF
.	TRBV6-5	TRBD1	TRBJ1-2	TGTGCCAGCAGACACGACAGGGGGCTTCGAGGCTACACCTTC	CASRHDRGLRGYTF
.	TRBV4-1	.	TRBJ1-5	TGCGCCAGCAGCCCAGGACAGACGAATCAGCCCCAGCATTTT	CASSPGQTNQPQHF
.	TRBV24-1	TRBD1	TRBJ2-5	TGTGCCACCAGTGACAAGACCAGGGACAGTAAAGAGACCCAGTACTTC	CATSDKTRDSKETQYF
once	TRBV5-1	TRBD2	TRBJ2-3	TGCGCCAGCAGCTTGGTAGCGGGAGCCACAGATACGCAGTATTTT	CASSLVAGATDTQYF
.	TRBV7-3	.	TRBJ2-1	TGTGCCAGCAGCCGGGGGATCGGAACCTACAATGAGCAGTTCTTC	CASSRGIGTYNEQFF
few	TRBV5-4	.	TRBJ2-7	TGTGCCAGCAGCCCTACAAGACCCGGGGGTTCCTACGAGCAGTACTTC	CASSPTRPGGSYEQYF
.	TRBV9	.	TRBJ1-1	TGTGCCAGCAGCGTTTCCCCCGACCTAGCGAACACTGAAGCTTTCTTT	CASSVSPDLANTEAFF
.	TRBV11-2	.	TRBJ2-5	TGTGCCAGCAGCTTAGAATATCACCAAGAGACCCAGTACTTC	CASSLEYHQETQYF
.	TRBV5-1	TRBD2	TRBJ2-1	TGCGCCAGCAGCAGGAATAGCGGGAGGACGAGCTCCTACAATGAGCAGTTCTTC	CASSRNSGRTSSYNEQFF
few	TRBV5-4	TRBD2	TRBJ2-2	TGTGCCAGCAGCTGGACTAGCGGGACGAACACCGGGGAGCTGTTTTTT	CASSWTSGTNTGELFF
.	TRBV3-1/TRBV3-2	.	TRBJ2-7	TGTGCCAGCAGCCAACGGGGGGCGGGTCGAACCTACGAGCAGTACTTC	CASSQRGAGRTYEQYF
.	TRBV27	TRBD1	TRBJ1-4	TGTGCCAGCAGTTTGAGACAGGGAATTACAGGAACTAATGAAAAACTGTTTTTT	CASSLRQGITGTNEKLFF
.	TRBV6-5	TRBD1	TRBJ1-1	TGTGCCAGCACCCCAGGGGGAAACTTGAACACTGAAGCTTTCTTT	CASTPGGNLNTEAFF
.	TRBV3-1/TRBV3-2	TRBD2	TRBJ2-7	TGTGCCAGCAGTCTAGCGGGGGTTTCCTACGAGCAGTACTTC	CASSLAGVSYEQYF
.	TRBV6-5	.	TRBJ1-5	TGTGCCAGCAGTTACGCCCCCGGGGGGCCCCAGCATTTT	CASSYAPGGPQHF
.	TRBV5-4	.	TRBJ2-7	TGTGCCAGCAGCTTGCTAGGACTCGACGAGCAGTACTTC	CASSLLGLDEQYF
.	TRBV6-5	.	TRBJ1-4	TGTGCCAGCAGTTACACCTCCGGGGGAAAACTGTTTTTT	CASSYTSGGKLFF
.	TRBV7-9	TRBD2	TRBJ2-7	TGTGCCAGCAGCTTAGCCCCTTTAGCGGGACTTGTCTACGAGCAGTACTTC	CASSLAPLAGLVYEQYF
.	TRBV5-6	.	TRBJ1-3	TGTGCCAGCAACCCAACCCGGGCAGGGATCTCTGGAAACACCATATATTTT	CASNPTRAGISGNTIYF
.	TRBV3-1/TRBV3-2	.	TRBJ1-2	TGTGCCAGCAGCCAAGATTTTGCCGCAACGGCGCGGGGCTACACCTTC	CASSQDFAATARGYTF
.	TRBV5-4	TRBD2	TRBJ2-5	TGTGCCAGCAGCAGGGGGACTAGCGGGAGAGAGACCCAGTACTTC	CASSRGTSGRETQYF
.	TRBV2	.	TRBJ2-2	TGTGCCAGCAGTGAAGGGAGAACCGGGGAGCTGTTTTTT	CASSEGRTGELFF
.	TRBV2	.	TRBJ2-1	TGTGCCAGCAGTGTCGGGGTAATAGGGCGCAATGAGCAGTTCTTC	CASSVGVIGRNEQFF
.	TRBV5-1	.	TRBJ2-2	TGCGCCAGCAGCTTGGAAGCGACAGCAAGTGCCGGGGAGCTGTTTTTT	CASSLEATASAGELFF
once	TRBV7-9	.	TRBJ2-3	TGTGCCAGCAGTCAAAAGGCGGCCAGCGCAGATACGCAGTATTTT	CASSQKAASADTQYF
.	TRBV6-5	TRBD1	TRBJ1-5	TGTGCCAGCAGTAGGACAGGGGCGGGGAATCAGCCCCAGCATTTT	CASSRTGAGNQPQHF
.	TRBV19	TRBD2	TRBJ2-3	TGTGCCAGTAGACCGCAACTAGCGGGAGGAGATACGCAGTATTTT	CASRPQLAGGDTQYF
once	TRBV6-5	TRBD1	TRBJ1-5	TGTGCCAGCGGGACAGGGGAACAGCCCCAGCATTTT	CASGTGEQPQHF
.	TRBV30	.	TRBJ1-1	TGTGCCTGGAGTCCCCGGACTGAAGCTTTCTTT	CAWSPRTEAFF
.	TRBV14	TRBD1	TRBJ1-1	TGTGCCAGCAGCCAATGGACAGGGGGCACTGAAGCTTTCTTT	CASSQWTGGTEAFF
.	TRBV27	TRBD1	TRBJ1-4	TGTGCCAGCAGTTTTGTGGGACAGGGTATCACTAATGAAAAACTGTTTTTT	CASSFVGQGITNEKLFF
.	TRBV2	.	TRBJ1-1	TGTGCCAGCAGTGAAGACTCGGCAGGGCTTGGCACTGAAGCTTTCTTT	CASSEDSAGLGTEAFF
.	TRBV7-2	.	TRBJ2-7	TGTGCCAGCAGCTTAAGCCGGTTGGAGCAGTACTTC	CASSLSRLEQYF
.	TRBV10-3	TRBD2	TRBJ2-3	TGTGCCATCGCTTGGATGGGGGGGGACGGCACAGATACGCAGTATTTT	CAIAWMGGDGTDTQYF
.	TRBV28	TRBD1	TRBJ1-4	TGTGCCAGCTCGCCGGACAGGAGGAGTGAAAAACTGTTTTTT	CASSPDRRSEKLFF
.	TRBV28	.	TRBJ1-5	TGTGCCAGCAGCCCTGCGAGAGGCAGCAATCAGCCCCAGCATTTT	CASSPARGSNQPQHF
.	TRBV18	.	TRBJ1-1	TGTGCCAGCTCACCACCCGGGGGGTATAACACTGAAGCTTTCTTT	CASSPPGGYNTEAFF
once	TRBV12-3/TRBV12-4	.	TRBJ2-1	TGTGCCAGCAGTCCCGCTAGCGCCAGCCGGCAGTTCTTC	CASSPASASRQFF
.	TRBV7-2	.	TRBJ1-5	TGTGCCAGCAGCTTAGGGGGAGATCAGCCCCAGCATTTT	CASSLGGDQPQHF
.	TRBV7-9	.	TRBJ1-2	TGTGCCAGCAGCCACCTCGGGGAAGGAGGCTACACCTTC	CASSHLGEGGYTF
.	TRBV5-1	.	TRBJ1-2	TGCGCCAGCAGCTTGGGGGCAGGGGTAGAGGATGGCTACACCTTC	CASSLGAGVEDGYTF
.	TRBV15	TRBD1	TRBJ1-5	TGTGCCACCAGCAGAGCCATACAGGGGAATAGGCCCCAGCATTTT	CATSRAIQGNRPQHF
.	TRBV5-5	.	TRBJ1-5	TGTGCCAGCAGCTCGGACAGTAATCAGCCCCAGCATTTT	CASSSDSNQPQHF
.	TRBV28	.	TRBJ1-1	TGTGCCAGCAGCCTGACAGTAACTGAAGCTTTCTTT	CASSLTVTEAFF
.	TRBV6-6	TRBD2	TRBJ2-2	TGTGCCAGCAGTAGCGGGAGTTGGACCGGGGAGCTGTTTTTT	CASSSGSWTGELFF
.	TRBV5-1	TRBD1	TRBJ1-1	TGCGCCAGCAGCCTTCGGACAGGGGAGACCACTGAAGCTTTCTTT	CASSLRTGETTEAFF
.	TRBV7-3	.	TRBJ2-1	TGTGCCAGCAGCTTAAGCGGTCCTAGTATCCATGAGCAGTTCTTC	CASSLSGPSIHEQFF
.	TRBV15	.	TRBJ1-4	TGTGCCACCAGCAAGAGGGCCCTGGCAACTAATGAAAAACTGTTTTTT	CATSKRALATNEKLFF
.	TRBV5-1	TRBD1	TRBJ2-2	TGCGCCAGCAGCTTGGTTGGGACAGTCCTTGCGAACACCGGGGAGCTGTTTTTT	CASSLVGTVLANTGELFF
once	TRBV28	TRBD1	TRBJ2-7	TGTGCCAGCAGTTCCGCAGGGGCAGGGGGTAATGGCGAGCAGTACTTC	CASSSAGAGGNGEQYF
.	TRBV14	TRBD1	TRBJ2-1	TGTGCCAGCAGCCCCGGACAGGAGCGCTACAATGAGCAGTTCTTC	CASSPGQERYNEQFF
.	TRBV28	TRBD1	TRBJ2-7	TGTGCCAGCAATACCGGGACAGCAGGCTACGAGCAGTACTTC	CASNTGTAGYEQYF
.	TRBV6-5	.	TRBJ2-1	TGTGCCCACCGCGGGCCAGTGAATGAGCAGTTCTTC	CAHRGPVNEQFF
once	TRBV29-1	.	TRBJ2-3	TGCAGCGTTGATCGCGGCACAGATACGCAGTATTTT	CSVDRGTDTQYF
.	TRBV3-1/TRBV3-2	.	TRBJ2-7	TGTGCCAGCAGCCAAGATCATTCCGGGCAGTACTTC	CASSQDHSGQYF
.	TRBV7-2	TRBD1	TRBJ2-2	TGTGCCAGCAGCCGGACAGGGGGCGTCGGGGAGCTGTTTTTT	CASSRTGGVGELFF
few	TRBV19	.	TRBJ1-1	TGTGCCAGTAGACCGCAGGGTCTGAACACTGAAGCTTTCTTT	CASRPQGLNTEAFF
once	TRBV9	.	TRBJ2-1	TGTGCCAGCAGCGTAGGCCAGAATACCTACAATGAGCAGTTCTTC	CASSVGQNTYNEQFF
.	TRBV5-1	TRBD2	TRBJ2-7	TGCGCCAGCAGCTCGATGGGAAGGCGGGGGAGCTCCTACGAGCAGTACTTC	CASSSMGRRGSSYEQYF